This entry features one T cell receptor beta chain sequence. The antigen is not known. These data are taken from a study of cytomegalovirus exposure and HLA in healthy donors. The overall study: Drawn from HLA-typed donors, 65 million to 100 million unique TCRs were held in an early data release.

Study findings and constraints: Later analysis suggested links between common viral pathogens and several top significant clusters.

The ends were cut back, 5 bases at V and 1 base at J, with 16 bases in the middle. The CDR3 is 16 amino acids. Germline values: CDR1 SGHTA, CDR2 FQGTGA. With 60 Vbeta and 13 Jbeta primers, the PCR was carried out. The assay was immunoSEQ multiplex PCR, and TCRdb's table has in-frame clones only and misses some. The sample lists some 170,000 clones; 70% to 85% were seen once. This chain uses TRBV7-3 with TRBJ2-3, with D maybe TRBD2 (6 bases). This receptor was obtained from an older woman in good health and CMV-seropositive. The sample was PBMCs. Here the CDR3 DNA reads TGTGCCAGCAGCCCGAAGCAGGCTAGCGGCACAGATACGCAGTATTTT. It is translated as CASSPKQASGTDTQYF.